Listed below are T cell receptor beta chains from one sample, sequenced in a study of shared clonotypes between healthy human individuals. Produced via immunoSEQ multiplex PCR; TCRdb's table is partial and in-frame only. The repertoire holds a few hundred thousand clones, 80% to 90% seen once, with 15% to 20% in the top ten. Input material: memory CD8+ T cells sorted from blood. Receptors originate from a man between 18 and 35 years old in good health. CDR3s include the opening cysteine and the closing phenylalanine or tryptophan. A D gene is named only where the DNA matches it firmly. Some rows mark clone size as missing; the rest say once, few, many or name a class of expanded clone.

>NA|17|TRBV7-9|TRBJ2-6|NA
CASSLAYGGKEANVLTF
TGTGCCAGCAGCTTAGCGTACGGCGGGAAAGAGGCCAACGTCCTGACTTTC
>TRBD2|19|TRBV7-9|TRBJ2-7|once
CASSLVGLAGAHQAYEQYF
TGTGCCAGCAGCTTAGTAGGCCTAGCGGGAGCTCACCAGGCCTACGAGCAGTACTTC
>TRBD1|16|TRBV4-3|TRBJ2-1|NA
CASSQAWDSSYNEQFF
TGCGCCAGCAGCCAAGCTTGGGACAGCTCCTACAATGAGCAGTTCTTC
>NA|16|TRBV7-2|TRBJ2-1|NA
CASSPVAIPIYNEQFF
TGTGCCAGCAGCCCCGTAGCAATTCCTATATACAATGAGCAGTTCTTC
>NA|15|TRBV7-2|TRBJ1-2|NA
CASSLEPGAHYGYTF
TGTGCCAGCAGCTTAGAGCCGGGGGCTCACTATGGCTACACCTTC
>NA|21|TRBV9|TRBJ2-1|NA
CASSPSRWAPEITADYNEQFF
TGTGCCAGCAGCCCTTCCAGGTGGGCTCCGGAGATTACGGCCGACTACAATGAGCAGTTCTTC
>NA|12|TRBV7-8|TRBJ2-4|NA
CASSLGTNIQYF
TGTGCCAGCAGCTTAGGTACGAACATTCAGTACTTC
>NA|16|TRBV28|TRBJ2-3|NA
CASSYRDRLGTDTQYF
TGTGCCAGCAGCTATCGCGACAGATTGGGAACAGATACGCAGTATTTT
>TRBD2|16|TRBV4-3|TRBJ2-5|NA
CASSQGTSGSLETQYF
TGCGCCAGCAGCCAAGGGACTAGCGGGAGTCTGGAGACCCAGTACTTC
>TRBD1|12|TRBV25-1|TRBJ1-1|NA
CASSETGVVAFF
TGTGCCAGCAGTGAGACAGGGGTTGTAGCTTTCTTT
>NA|15|TRBV6-1|TRBJ1-2|NA
CASSEYRDSRYGYTF
TGTGCCAGCAGTGAATACCGGGACTCCCGATATGGCTACACCTTC
>NA|14|TRBV7-6|TRBJ1-6|NA
CASSLGPEYSPLHF
TGTGCCAGCAGCCTCGGGCCAGAATATTCACCCCTCCACTTT
>NA|14|TRBV9|TRBJ2-7|NA
CASSVAGVPYEQYF
TGTGCCAGCAGCGTAGCAGGGGTTCCCTACGAGCAGTACTTC
>NA|15|TRBV10-2|TRBJ2-3|NA
CASSERTASTDTQYF
TGCGCCAGCAGTGAGAGGACAGCAAGCACAGATACGCAGTATTTT
>NA|12|TRBV5-6|TRBJ2-1|NA
CASSSWDNEQFF
TGTGCCAGCAGCTCCTGGGACAATGAGCAGTTCTTC
>TRBD1|15|TRBV30|TRBJ1-4|NA
CAWTTGQGNNEKLFF
TGTGCCTGGACTACGGGACAGGGAAATAATGAAAAACTGTTTTTT
>NA|14|TRBV7-9|TRBJ1-2|NA
CASSSQQKLYGYTF
TGTGCCAGCAGCTCCCAGCAAAAACTCTATGGCTACACCTTC
>NA|15|TRBV5-1|TRBJ2-5|NA
CASSLAAYLGETQYF
TGCGCCAGCAGCTTGGCTGCGTACCTGGGAGAGACCCAGTACTTC
>NA|17|TRBV4-1|TRBJ1-1|NA
CASSPFTGESRSTEAFF
TGCGCCAGCAGCCCCTTCACCGGGGAGTCAAGGAGCACTGAAGCTTTCTTT
>NA|12|TRBV5-4|TRBJ1-2|NA
CASTRGPDGYTF
TGTGCCAGCACCAGGGGTCCGGATGGCTACACCTTC
>TRBD1|15|TRBV18|TRBJ2-3|NA
CASSPKDRDTDTQYF
TGTGCCAGCTCACCGAAGGACAGGGACACAGATACGCAGTATTTT
>NA|15|TRBV6-1|TRBJ1-1|NA
CASSDPLNGTTEAFF
TGTGCCAGCAGTGATCCCCTTAATGGGACCACTGAAGCTTTCTTT
>NA|15|TRBV19|TRBJ2-7|NA
CASSATTDSSYEQYF
TGTGCCAGTAGTGCGACGACTGACAGCTCCTACGAGCAGTACTTC
>TRBD1|14|TRBV11-2|TRBJ1-1|NA
CASSSTGTNTEAFF
TGTGCCAGCAGCTCGACAGGGACGAACACTGAAGCTTTCTTT
>NA|15|TRBV7-2|TRBJ2-7|NA
CASSLDLEVGYEQYF
TGTGCCAGCAGCTTAGACCTAGAGGTCGGCTACGAGCAGTACTTC
>NA|13|TRBV19|TRBJ2-1|NA
CASSLLPYNEQFF
TGTGCCAGTAGTCTATTACCCTACAATGAGCAGTTCTTC
>NA|16|TRBV6-1|TRBJ2-3|NA
CASSEPRNHYTDTQYF
TGTGCCAGCAGTGAACCCAGAAACCATTACACAGATACGCAGTATTTT
>TRBD1|15|TRBV2|TRBJ2-1|NA
CASQGWTGQNGEQFF
TGTGCCAGTCAGGGGTGGACAGGGCAGAACGGTGAGCAGTTCTTC
>TRBD2|16|TRBV27|TRBJ2-3|NA
CASSPTSGANPNTQYF
TGTGCCAGCAGTCCGACTAGCGGGGCTAACCCCAATACGCAGTATTTT
>NA|13|TRBV6-5|TRBJ2-1|NA
CASSLYPYNEQFF
TGTGCCAGCAGTCTCTACCCCTACAATGAGCAGTTCTTC
>NA|17|TRBV7-2|TRBJ1-4|NA
CASSWAGVWIRGEKLFF
TGTGCCAGCAGCTGGGCCGGGGTCTGGATCCGAGGCGAAAAACTGTTTTTT
>TRBD1|16|TRBV7-2|TRBJ1-2|NA
CASSLVPRTGTYGYTF
TGTGCCAGCAGCTTAGTGCCCCGGACAGGGACCTATGGCTACACCTTC
>NA|13|TRBV7-8|TRBJ1-4|NA
CASSYLLGEKLFF
TGTGCCAGCAGCTACCTACTCGGGGAAAAACTGTTTTTT
>NA|15|TRBV5-6|TRBJ1-2|NA
CASSFSTGGNYGYTF
TGTGCCAGCAGCTTCTCAACAGGCGGCAACTATGGCTACACCTTC
>NA|14|TRBV6-5|TRBJ2-7|NA
CASSLVQTSYEQYF
TGTGCCAGCAGTTTGGTACAGACCTCTTACGAGCAGTACTTC
>NA|14|TRBV7-9|TRBJ1-1|few
CASSLEGDFTEAFF
TGTGCCAGCAGCTTAGAAGGGGACTTCACTGAAGCTTTCTTT
>NA|14|TRBV5-1|TRBJ1-1|once
CASSADGWVTEAFF
TGCGCCAGCAGCGCGGACGGTTGGGTCACTGAAGCTTTCTTT
>NA|11|TRBV28|TRBJ1-1|few
CASSFSAEAFF
TGTGCCAGCAGTTTTTCAGCTGAAGCTTTCTTT
>TRBD2|14|TRBV30|TRBJ2-1|NA
CAWSLAGVDDEQFF
TGTGCCTGGAGCCTAGCGGGAGTAGACGATGAGCAGTTCTTC
>NA|14|TRBV2|TRBJ1-4|NA
CASRGQAANEKLFF
TGTGCCAGCAGAGGGCAGGCAGCTAATGAAAAACTGTTTTTT
>NA|11|TRBV7-9|TRBJ2-7|NA
CASSLEAKQYF
TGTGCCAGCAGCTTAGAGGCTAAACAGTACTTC
>TRBD1|12|TRBV6-6|TRBJ1-2|NA
CASSGTAYGYTF
TGTGCCAGCAGTGGGACAGCCTATGGCTACACCTTC
>NA|15|TRBV27|TRBJ2-3|NA
CASSLSEGWTDTQYF
TGTGCCAGCAGTTTATCTGAGGGCTGGACAGATACGCAGTATTTT
>NA|18|TRBV4-1|TRBJ2-7|NA
CASSQVPPETADFYEQYF
TGCGCCAGCAGCCAAGTTCCCCCCGAGACGGCGGATTTCTACGAGCAGTACTTC
>NA|13|TRBV2|TRBJ2-1|NA
CASSEGHLNEQFF
TGTGCCAGCAGTGAAGGGCACCTCAATGAGCAGTTCTTC
>TRBD2|13|TRBV7-9|TRBJ2-1|NA
CASSTRELVEQFF
TGTGCCAGCAGCACGCGGGAGTTGGTTGAGCAGTTCTTC
>NA|17|TRBV7-9|TRBJ1-3|NA
CASSLAVTDLSGNTIYF
TGTGCCAGCAGCTTAGCCGTTACCGACCTCTCTGGAAACACCATATATTTT
>TRBD1|18|TRBV5-6|TRBJ2-7|NA
CASSLKGQGPLPPYEQYF
TGTGCCAGCAGTTTGAAGGGACAGGGGCCTCTGCCACCCTACGAGCAGTACTTC
>TRBD2|16|TRBV6-1|TRBJ2-4|NA
CASSDGLAGVINIQYF
TGTGCCAGCAGTGATGGTCTAGCGGGAGTTATAAACATTCAGTACTTC
>NA|14|TRBV19|TRBJ2-4|NA
CASSIELAKNIQYF
TGTGCCAGTAGTATAGAATTAGCCAAAAACATTCAGTACTTC